This TCR beta chain was recovered during a study of blood T cell repertoires in COVID-19. The data were produced by immunoSEQ multiplex PCR, yet TCRdb's version contains in-frame clones alone and is incomplete. The data show about 440,000 clones, with approximately 88% seen just once and 10% to 15% held by the top ten. The junction had 10 bases not matched to a gene; V was cut back by 0 bases and J by 1 base. CDR3 length equals 18 residues. Germline lookup yields CDR1 SGDLS and CDR2 YYNGEE. The V gene is TRBV9, the J gene TRBJ1-1; TRBD1 agrees at 9 bases. The sequenced material came from peripheral blood. The TCR sequence derives from a woman between 45 and 65 years old with COVID-19, enrolled during active disease. CDR3 nucleotide sequence: TGTGCCAGCAGCGTAGATTCATGGACAGGGGATAAGAACACTGAAGCTTTCTTT. Translation: CASSVDSWTGDKNTEAFF. Full variable domain (remainder filled in from reference TRBV9 and TRBJ1-1): DSGVTQTPKHLITATGQRVTLRCSPRSGDLSVYWYQQSLDQGLQFLIQYYNGEERAKGNILERFSAQQFPDLHSELNLSSLELGDSALYFCASSVDSWTGDKNTEAFFGQGTRLTVV.